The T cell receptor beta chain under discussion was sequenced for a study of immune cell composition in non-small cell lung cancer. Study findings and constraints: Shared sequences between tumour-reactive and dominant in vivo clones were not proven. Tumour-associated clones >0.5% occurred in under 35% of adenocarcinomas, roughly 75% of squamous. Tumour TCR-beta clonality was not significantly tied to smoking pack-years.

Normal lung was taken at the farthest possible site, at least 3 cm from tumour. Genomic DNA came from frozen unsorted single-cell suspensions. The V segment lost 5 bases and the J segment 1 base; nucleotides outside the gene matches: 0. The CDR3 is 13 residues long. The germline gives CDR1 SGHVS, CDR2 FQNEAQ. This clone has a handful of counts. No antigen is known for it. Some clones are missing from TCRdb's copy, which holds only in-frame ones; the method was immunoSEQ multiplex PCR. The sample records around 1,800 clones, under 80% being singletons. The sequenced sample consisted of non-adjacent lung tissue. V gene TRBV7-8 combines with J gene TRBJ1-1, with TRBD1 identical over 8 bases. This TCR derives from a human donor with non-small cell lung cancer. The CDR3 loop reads CASSGQGNTEAFF. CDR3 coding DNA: TGTGCCAGCAGCGGACAGGGGAACACTGAAGCTTTCTTT.